The T cell receptor (beta chain) described here comes from a study of Tregs in tolerant kidney transplant recipients. Assay used: immunoSEQ multiplex PCR; TCRdb lists only in-frame clones, some missing. The sample holds about 30,000 clones. This CDR3 is built from 15 residues. The junction had 10 bases not matched to a gene; V was cut back by 5 bases and J by 6 bases. The germline CDR1 and CDR2 sequences are KGHSH and LQKENI. Unstimulated regulatory T cells (CD4+CD25+CD127-), CD4+CD25- non-regulatory cells, CD4 and CD8 cells were FACS-sorted from thawed PBMCs. Findings and caveats of the study: Changing PCR primers prevented nucleotide comparison between some patients' samples. Expanding Tregs on activated donor B cells appeared to best identify donor-specific TCRbeta clones.

Points on this clone: Its target is unknown. The observed sequence ends 3 residues before the CDR3 terminus, with the missing tail filled in from the germline J gene.

This chain connects TRBV18 to TRBJ2-3, with 8 bases aligning to TRBD2. The sample here was CD8+ T cells from blood, taken before the transplant. This TCR derives from a human donor who received a combined kidney and bone marrow transplant. CDR3 DNA, as far as it was read: TGTGCCAGCTCAAGTAGCGGGGCGGTAGGTGATACG. Amino acids: CASSSSGAVGDT. The CDR3 as a whole reads CASSSSGAVGDTQYF.